This TCR beta chain was identified in a study of blood T cell repertoires in COVID-19. Study in general: The cDNA or gDNA used as material had been derived from T cells, B-cell-depleted T cells, or PBMCs.

The germline V gene encodes CDR1 SGHAT and CDR2 FQNNGV. CDR3 length equals 13 residues. The V end was cut by 5 bases, the J end by 6 bases, with 11 bases between. The data were produced by immunoSEQ multiplex PCR, yet TCRdb's version contains in-frame clones alone and is incomplete. The top ten hold approximately 10% of the sample, which has 45,000 to 55,000 clones, 65% to 85% seen once. The clonotype originates from a man of 80 years or more with COVID-19, enrolled during active disease. This chain uses TRBV11-2 with TRBJ1-5; no clear D gene. Source material: peripheral blood. CDR3 nucleotides: TGTGCCAGCAGCCCCTCGCGGGCTCAGCCCCAGCATTTT. Translated: CASSPSRAQPQHF.